This entry describes one TCR beta chain. Germline V CDR1 and CDR2: KGHDR, SFDVKD. CDR3 size: 13 residues. Between the trimmed V and J ends, which lost 9 bases and 8 bases, there was a span of 17 bases. These data originate in a study of blood T cell repertoires in COVID-19. Study context: In each case, the material was cDNA or gDNA derived from T cells, B-cell-depleted T cells, or PBMCs.

Here immunoSEQ multiplex PCR was the method, and the copy in TCRdb shows in-frame clones only, minus some. The sample consists of 97,000 or so clones, 75% to 95% of them appearing once. The sequenced material came from peripheral blood. The source is a man aged 45-60 years with acute or convalescent COVID-19. V gene TRBV24-1 combines with J gene TRBJ2-3, with D possibly being TRBD2 (7 bases). In DNA, the CDR3 is TGTGCCACCTCGGGCGGGGGCATCGTTACGCAGTATTTT. Amino acids: CATSGGGIVTQYF.